This T cell receptor beta chain is drawn from a study of human T cells and chemical hapten exposure. Study context: Recorded diagnoses among the mostly female patients were alopecia areata, totalis or universalis.

This clonotype has ten or more counts. MiXCR, applied by TCRdb to the RACE reads, yields one record per CDR3 protein. The data contain around 50,000 distinct CDR3 sequences, 9.3% of them singletons. Time point meaning: patch test 1, 2 weeks after DPC sensitization. As to treatment: therapeutic diphenylcyclopropenone sensitization with weekly scalp DPC. Extraction of total RNA was performed on unfractionated whole blood. This CDR3 has 15 residues. Germline CDR1 and CDR2: MGHRA and YSYEKL. The V end was cut by 0 bases, the J end by 1 base, with 9 bases between. This TCR came from a middle-aged woman with alopecia areata. Some clones in this sample may be carry-over from other donors' samples. The sample here was whole blood, taken in connection with sensitization to the hapten diphenylcyclopropenone (DPC). The chain is built from TRBV4-1 and TRBJ1-1; D gene unclear. The CDR3 loop is CASSQERRGNTEAFF. The CDR3 nucleotides read TGCGCCAGCAGCCAAGAACGGCGGGGGAACACTGAAGCTTTCTTT.